The 17 T cell receptor beta chains given below trace back to one sample, sequenced in a study of technical replicates of blood from a handful of donors. Repertoires were generated with immunoSEQ multiplex PCR, while TCRdb's copy carries only in-frame clones and drops some. This table holds 60,000 to 85,000 clones, roughly 97% found once. Input material: T cells isolated from PBMCs. The receptors were sampled from a human donor in good health.

The gene calls are TRBV4-1 and TRBJ1-4, with unresolved D. Germline lookup yields CDR1 MGHRA and CDR2 YSYEKL. With 3 bases removed from V and 7 bases from J, the gap between germline ends came to 12 bases. This CDR3 has 14 residues. The CDR3 DNA is TGCGCCAGCAGCCAGGCCCCCGCGGGTGAAAAACTGTTTTTT. It codes for CASSQAPAGEKLFF.

This chain joins TRBV11-1 and TRBJ1-2, with 11 bases identical to TRBD1. The germline gives CDR1 SGHAT, CDR2 FQDESV (reference sequence). CDR3 size: 15 residues. Losses at the gene ends were 3 bases for V and 0 bases for J; bases not matched to a gene: 0. This chain's CDR3 is CASSLGQGANYGYTF. DNA for the CDR3: TGTGCCAGCAGCTTGGGACAGGGGGCTAACTATGGCTACACCTTC. Using reference TRBV11-1 and TRBJ1-2 for the parts outside the CDR3, the full variable domain is EAEVAQSPRYKITEKSQAVAFWCDPISGHATLYWYRQILGQGPELLVQFQDESVVDDSQLPKDRFSAERLKGVDSTLKIQPAELGDSAMYLCASSLGQGANYGYTFGSGTRLTVV.

This chain connects TRBV11-3 to TRBJ2-2; D possibly corresponds to TRBD2 (6 bases). Trimming shortened V by 2 bases and J by 5 bases, and 15 bases separated the two germline ends. Looked up from germline, CDR1 is SGHNT and CDR2 is YENEEA. CDR3 length: 16 amino acids. CDR3 region: CASSLYPQSGTGELFF. The DNA for the CDR3 is TGTGCCAGCAGCTTATACCCCCAAAGCGGGACCGGGGAGCTGTTTTTT.

This sequence joins TRBV11-2 and TRBJ2-2; a weak D match, TRBD1 (6 bases). This CDR3 has 16 residues. The germline V gene encodes CDR1 SGHAT and CDR2 FQNNGV. V dropped 2 bases and J dropped 4 bases, with 14 bases sitting between them. This chain's CDR3 is CASSLNRASGTGELFF. In nucleotides, the CDR3 is TGTGCCAGCAGCTTAAACAGGGCGTCGGGCACCGGGGAGCTGTTTTTT. The variable domain in full, with the rest retrieved from reference TRBV11-2 and TRBJ2-2, is EAGVAQSPRYKIIEKRQSVAFWCNPISGHATLYWYQQILGQGPKLLIQFQNNGVVDDSQLPKDRFSAERLKGVDSTLKIQPAKLEDSAVYLCASSLNRASGTGELFFGEGSRLTVL.

V and J are TRBV21-1 and TRBJ1-1; TRBD1 is the table's D call and was not checked against the DNA. TRBV21-1 is marked as a pseudogene. This CDR3 has 18 residues. CDR3 amino acids: CASSKGDRDRGSDTEAFF. The CDR3 DNA follows: TGTGCCAGCAGCAAAGGAGACCGGGACAGGGGATCGGACACTGAAGCTTTCTTT.

The chain carries TRBV5-1 and TRBJ2-7, with D unresolved. Trimming stripped 3 bases from V and 3 bases from J, with 10 bases between. The CDR3 spans 13 residues. CDR1 and CDR2 from the germline V gene are SGHRS and YFSETQ. CDR3 bases: TGCGCCAGCAGCTCCTCTCTCGTCTACGAGCAGTACTTC. Residues: CASSSSLVYEQYF.

This rearrangement joins TRBV7-9 to TRBJ2-7, with D possibly matching TRBD2 (6 bases). This CDR3 region has 15 residues. Trimming shortened V by 5 bases and J by 2 bases, and 16 bases separated the two germline ends. The germline V gene has CDR1 SEHNR and CDR2 FQNEAQ (reference sequence). CDR3: CASSPRDGPTYEQYF. The CDR3, as DNA: TGTGCCAGCAGCCCGCGGGACGGGCCGACCTACGAGCAGTACTTC.

The V gene is TRBV5-1, the J gene TRBJ1-2; 9 bases are shared with TRBD1. CDR3 size: 12 residues. Looked up from germline, CDR1 is SGHRS and CDR2 is YFSETQ. The J segment lost 10 bases and the V segment lost 7 bases, leaving 8 bases of the junction unmatched. In DNA form, the CDR3 reads TGCGCCAGCGGGGGACAGGGAGCTGACTACACCTTC. This encodes CASGGQGADYTF.

The chain carries TRBV6-5 and TRBJ1-3; no firm D call. CDR1 MNHEY and CDR2 SVGAGI come from the germline V gene. There are 13 residues in the CDR3. V dropped 6 bases and J dropped 7 bases, with 13 bases sitting between them. As DNA, the CDR3 is TGTGCCAGCAGGGACGAGAGGGCCAACACCATATATTTT. It codes for CASRDERANTIYF.

This clone was recorded only once. This chain links TRBV6-5 with TRBJ1-5; D gene unclear. The CDR3 consists of 16 residues. Germline V lookup: CDR1 MNHEY, CDR2 SVGAGI. The ends were cut back, 4 bases at V and 3 bases at J, with 16 bases in the middle. In DNA form, the CDR3 reads TGTGCCAGCAGTTCACGAGGAGGGTCGTTCAATCAGCCCCAGCATTTT. Its translation: CASSSRGGSFNQPQHF.

This rearrangement joins TRBV2 to TRBJ2-2, with D possibly TRBD2 on 6 matching bases. The V end was cut by 8 bases, the J end by 3 bases, with 16 bases between. CDR1 is SNHLY and CDR2 is FYNNEI in the germline V gene. The CDR3 is 15 amino acids. In nucleotides, the CDR3 is TGTGCCAGCCGGTCTTCGACTAGGGACACCGGGGAGCTGTTTTTT. The encoded protein is CASRSSTRDTGELFF.

The chain has TRBV28 and TRBJ2-7; 7 nucleotides agree with TRBD1. Trimming removed 5 bases from V and 1 base from J; junction bases left unmatched: 5. Germline CDR1 MDHEN, CDR2 SYDVKM. This CDR3 contains 14 residues. The chain's CDR3 is CASSIGTVSYEQYF. CDR3 nucleotide sequence: TGTGCCAGCAGTATCGGGACAGTATCCTACGAGCAGTACTTC.

The V gene is TRBV2, the J gene TRBJ2-3; D is unclear. The V end was cut by 4 bases, the J end by 4 bases, with 9 bases between. This CDR3 is 13 amino acids long. The germline V gene has CDR1 SNHLY and CDR2 FYNNEI. This CDR3 is CASSVAQPDTQYF. The CDR3 nucleotides are TGTGCCAGCAGTGTAGCACAGCCAGATACGCAGTATTTT.

The chain's CDR3 is CASSSGTRRTDTQYF. The CDR3 DNA is TGTGCCAGCAGCTCCGGGACTAGGAGGACAGATACGCAGTATTTT. This chain connects TRBV9 to TRBJ2-3; 8 bases agree with TRBD2. V shed 4 bases and J 3 bases; nucleotides not matched to a gene: 7. The CDR3 has 15 residues. The germline V gene encodes CDR1 SGDLS and CDR2 YYNGEE.

DNA of the CDR3: TGCGCCAGCGGAGAGGGGGCAGGGGTCTACGAGCAGTACTTC. It is translated as CASGEGAGVYEQYF. The J gene is TRBJ2-7, the V gene TRBV5-1, with 7 bases that match TRBD1. This CDR3 has 14 amino acids. Germline V gives CDR1 SGHRS, CDR2 YFSETQ. V lost 7 bases and J lost 3; bases outside the gene matches: 10.

With regard to this clone: Germline and junction disagree at one end, which may indicate a read error. The CDR3 region has the DNA TGCGCCAGCAGCTTTTCCGCGAAAACCGGGGAGCTGTTTTTT. The encoded protein is CASSFSAKTGELFF. The chain links TRBV5-1 to TRBJ2-2, with D unresolved. The CDR3 extends over 14 amino acids. The germline V gene has CDR1 SGHRS and CDR2 YFSETQ. The complete variable domain, with remaining parts taken from reference TRBV5-1 and TRBJ2-2, reads KAGVTQTPRYLIKTRGQQVTLSCSPISGHRSVSWYQQTPGQGLQFLFEYFSETQRNKGNFPGRFSGRQFSNSRSEMNVSTLELGDSALYLCASSFSAKTGELFFGEGSRLTVL.

To note about this clone: The junction and the germline gene differ at one end; a read error may be behind it. The chain combines TRBV2 with TRBJ2-4; no firm D call. This CDR3 is 11 amino acids long. Germline V lookup: CDR1 SNHLY, CDR2 FYNNEI. In DNA, the CDR3 is TGTGCCAGCAGCTTGGGTACGGCGGAAGATTTC. Residues: CASSLGTAEDF.